Listed below are T cell receptor beta chains from one sample, sequenced in a study of vaccination effects on CD4 cells after COVID-19. Method: immunoSEQ multiplex PCR; TCRdb's copy keeps in-frame clones and lacks some. The table lists 70,000 or so clones, roughly 79% of them singletons. Their antigens are not known. The sequencing here drew on CD4+ T cells from PBMCs cultured with SARS-CoV-2 spike peptides, taken before COVID-19 vaccination. The receptors derive from a human donor who received a COVID-19 vaccine. Both conserved end residues are part of each CDR3. The D gene is left open where the match is weak. Some rows mark clone size as missing; the rest say once, few, many or name a class of expanded clone.

J | size | V | D | DNA | CDR3
TRBJ1-5 | few | TRBV20-1 | - | TGCAGTGCTAGTACCCCGAATCAGCCCCAGCATTTT | CSASTPNQPQHF
TRBJ1-6 | - | TRBV7-3 | TRBD1 | TGTGCCAGCAGCCCGGGGACAGGGGATAATTCACCCCTCCACTTT | CASSPGTGDNSPLHF
TRBJ2-1 | few | TRBV5-5 | - | TGTGCCAGCAGACGGGACCGCGCCCCGGAGTTCTTC | CASRRDRAPEFF
TRBJ2-1 | - | TRBV11-3 | TRBD2 | TGTGCCAGCAGCTCTTCGGGACTAGCGGGGGATGAGCAGTTCTTC | CASSSSGLAGDEQFF
TRBJ2-1 | - | TRBV12-3/TRBV12-4 | - | TGTGCCAGCAGCCAAACAAATGAGCAGTTCTTC | CASSQTNEQFF
TRBJ2-2 | - | TRBV6-1 | TRBD1 | TGTGCCAGCAGGTCAGGGGGAAAGAACACCGGGGAGCTGTTTTTT | CASRSGGKNTGELFF
TRBJ2-5 | - | TRBV5-1 | TRBD2 | TGCGCCAGCAGCCCCTCACTAGCGGGGGAGCAAGAGACCCAGTACTTC | CASSPSLAGEQETQYF
TRBJ2-2 | - | TRBV7-2 | TRBD2 | TGTGCCAGCAGCCCGAAACTAGCGGGGGTGAACACCGGGGAGCTGTTTTTT | CASSPKLAGVNTGELFF
TRBJ2-1 | - | TRBV24-1 | - | TGTGCCACCAGGGACAGATCTCCCGCCAATGAGCAGTTCTTC | CATRDRSPANEQFF
TRBJ1-1 | - | TRBV7-9 | - | TGTGCCAGCAGCTTAGCGGGGGAGTATAAAGCTTTCTTT | CASSLAGEYKAFF
TRBJ1-5 | few | TRBV2 | TRBD1 | TGTGCCAGCAACCTACAGGGGAGCAATCAGCCCCAGCATTTT | CASNLQGSNQPQHF
TRBJ2-1 | - | TRBV7-3 | - | TGTGCCAGCAGCCCCTCCGGGACGGTTAATGAGCAGTTCTTC | CASSPSGTVNEQFF
TRBJ2-3 | - | TRBV18 | - | TGTGCCAGCTCACCACTAGCCGAGTCTCGTCGGACTAGGGGGAAGGATACGCAGTATTTT | CASSPLAESRRTRGKDTQYF
TRBJ1-6 | - | TRBV9 | - | TGTGCCAGCAGCGTAGGAGGCAGGGGTTTATTTCCCCTCCACTTT | CASSVGGRGLFPLHF
TRBJ2-1 | - | TRBV9 | TRBD1 | TGTGCCAGCAGCGCACAGGGGAACGGTTACAATGAGCAGTTCTTC | CASSAQGNGYNEQFF
TRBJ2-1 | - | TRBV7-3 | - | TGTGCCAGCAGCTTAAGCCACCCATACAATGAGCAGTTCTTC | CASSLSHPYNEQFF
TRBJ1-1 | - | TRBV19 | - | TGTGCCAGTAGTAGATCGTCCGCTGGGAGTGAAGCTTTCTTT | CASSRSSAGSEAFF
TRBJ1-2 | - | TRBV5-1 | TRBD1 | TGCGCCAGCAGCCCGACAGGGATCAACTATGGCTACACCTTC | CASSPTGINYGYTF
TRBJ2-5 | - | TRBV7-9 | - | TGTGCCAGCAGCTATAACGCAGATCAAGAGACCCAGTACTTC | CASSYNADQETQYF
TRBJ2-1 | - | TRBV7-2 | - | TGTGCCAGCAGCTTAGTCCGGGGGGAGCAGTTCTTC | CASSLVRGEQFF
TRBJ2-2 | - | TRBV5-5 | - | TGTGCCAGCAGACGTGCCCTTGGGGACACCGGGGAGCTGTTTTTT | CASRRALGDTGELFF
TRBJ1-5 | - | TRBV5-1 | - | TGCGCCACCCAAGATGGGGTGATAATCCGCAATCAGCCCCAGCATTTT | CATQDGVIIRNQPQHF
TRBJ1-2 | - | TRBV14 | TRBD1 | TGTGCCAGCAGCGCCCGGGACAGGAATACCCAAAGCTATGGCTACACCTTC | CASSARDRNTQSYGYTF
TRBJ1-3 | few | TRBV6-1 | - | TGTGCCAGCAGTGAAAAGGCAGGTTGGTCGGCTGGAAACACCATATATTTT | CASSEKAGWSAGNTIYF
TRBJ2-5 | - | TRBV5-1 | TRBD1 | TGCGCCAGCAGCCCAGGGACAGGGCTACGAGAGACCCAGTACTTC | CASSPGTGLRETQYF
TRBJ2-6 | - | TRBV5-1 | - | TGCGCCAGCAGCCCGAATTTCCCTGGGGCCAACGTCCTGACTTTC | CASSPNFPGANVLTF
TRBJ2-3 | - | TRBV3-1/TRBV3-2 | - | TGTGCCAGCAGTATGGGTCTGGATAGCACAGATACGCAGTATTTT | CASSMGLDSTDTQYF
TRBJ1-2 | - | TRBV28 | - | TGTGCCAGCAGTTTAAGGGCCCGCGATGGCTACACCTTC | CASSLRARDGYTF
TRBJ1-5 | - | TRBV18 | - | TGTGCCAGCTCACGCGGGAAAATAGAAAATCAGCCCCAGCATTTT | CASSRGKIENQPQHF
TRBJ1-1 | - | TRBV9 | - | TGTGCCAGCAGCAACCAGGGGTTCACTGAAGCTTTCTTT | CASSNQGFTEAFF
TRBJ2-3 | - | TRBV3-1/TRBV3-2 | TRBD2 | TGTGCCAGCAGCCAGAGACTAGCGGTGATCACAGATACGCAGTATTTT | CASSQRLAVITDTQYF
TRBJ1-5 | - | TRBV7-2 | - | TGTGCCAGCAGCTTATTCGGACAGTCGGGTCAGCCCCAGCATTTT | CASSLFGQSGQPQHF
TRBJ1-5 | - | TRBV5-8 | - | TGTGCCAGCAGCTTATTCCAGCCCCAGCATTTT | CASSLFQPQHF
TRBJ2-3 | - | TRBV11-2 | - | TGTGCCAGCAGCCGCAGTGGGCTTGGCACAGATACGCAGTATTTT | CASSRSGLGTDTQYF
TRBJ2-5 | - | TRBV5-1 | TRBD1 | TGCGCCAGCAGTTGGGGACAGGTTCAGGAGACCCAGTACTTC | CASSWGQVQETQYF
TRBJ2-1 | once | TRBV6-5 | - | TGTGCCAGCAGACCGGGCCTAAGCTCCTACAATGAGCAGTTCTTC | CASRPGLSSYNEQFF
TRBJ1-2 | - | TRBV7-3 | - | TGTGCCAGCAGCTTAGATGGGGACGTCGGCTACACCTTC | CASSLDGDVGYTF
TRBJ2-5 | - | TRBV5-1 | - | TGCGCCAGCAGCACAGAAGTTCAAGAGACCCAGTACTTC | CASSTEVQETQYF
TRBJ1-1 | - | TRBV3-1/TRBV3-2 | TRBD1 | TGTGCCAGCAGTGGGGACAGTTTATCAGCTTTCTTT | CASSGDSLSAFF
TRBJ1-2 | - | TRBV6-5 | - | TGTGCCAGCAGTTACGACCGAAACTATGGCTACACCTTC | CASSYDRNYGYTF
TRBJ2-1 | - | TRBV6-1 | - | TGTGCCAGCAGTGAGGCAAAGGCCGCCTCCAATGAGCAGTTCTTC | CASSEAKAASNEQFF
TRBJ1-1 | - | TRBV6-5 | TRBD1 | TGTGCCAGCACAAGACAGGGGTCCTTGAACACTGAAGCTTTCTTT | CASTRQGSLNTEAFF
TRBJ1-1 | - | TRBV28 | TRBD1 | TGTGCCAGCAGTCCGACAGGGTTAGTCACTGAAGCTTTCTTT | CASSPTGLVTEAFF
TRBJ2-1 | - | TRBV6-5 | - | TGTGCCAGCAGTTACTCGCCAGCGGTCAATGAGCAGTTCTTC | CASSYSPAVNEQFF
TRBJ1-6 | - | TRBV9 | - | TGTGCCAGCAGCGGGACAGTCGCTAATTCACCCCTCCACTTT | CASSGTVANSPLHF
TRBJ1-1 | - | TRBV7-3 | - | TGTGCCAGCAGCACAGACAAGGGGAACACTGAAGCTTTCTTT | CASSTDKGNTEAFF
TRBJ2-2 | - | TRBV14 | - | TGTGCCAGCAGCCAGGCGAGGAACACCGGGGAGCTGTTTTTT | CASSQARNTGELFF
TRBJ1-6 | - | TRBV7-3 | TRBD1 | TGTGCCAGCAGCTTGGGACAGCAAAATTCACCCCTCCACTTT | CASSLGQQNSPLHF
TRBJ2-5 | - | TRBV7-2 | - | TGTGCCAGCAGCTTCACGGGGCCGGGGGAGACCCAGTACTTC | CASSFTGPGETQYF
TRBJ1-4 | few | TRBV4-3 | TRBD1 | TGCGCCAGCAGCCAAGCCGAGACAGGGGGCAACGAAAAACTGTTTTTT | CASSQAETGGNEKLFF
TRBJ1-1 | - | TRBV7-2 | - | TGTGCCAGCAGCTTAGTGGGGGGCGGAATTGACACTGAAGCTTTCTTT | CASSLVGGGIDTEAFF
TRBJ2-3 | - | TRBV6-5 | TRBD1 | TGTGCCAGCATTACAAGACAGGGCTCCACAGATACGCAGTATTTT | CASITRQGSTDTQYF
TRBJ1-1 | - | TRBV18 | - | TGTGCCAGCTCACCTAGGGTTTTGGACACTGAAGCTTTCTTT | CASSPRVLDTEAFF
TRBJ2-1 | few | TRBV19 | - | TGTGCCAGTAGCTCAACCATCGAAGGTGAGCAGTTCTTC | CASSSTIEGEQFF
TRBJ1-2 | - | TRBV19 | - | TGTGCCAGTAGTATACAATTTGCCGGGGAGTATGGCTACACCTTC | CASSIQFAGEYGYTF
TRBJ2-5 | - | TRBV5-4 | TRBD1 | TGTGCCAGCAGCGCAAACAGGGGGCCCCCAGAGACCCAGTACTTC | CASSANRGPPETQYF
TRBJ1-4 | - | TRBV5-4 | - | TGTGCCAGCAGTCTATCAGGGGCGGCTAATGAAAAACTGTTTTTT | CASSLSGAANEKLFF
TRBJ2-1 | - | TRBV6-6 | - | TGTGCCAGCAGCTCCAGATACTCCTACAATGAGCAGTTCTTC | CASSSRYSYNEQFF